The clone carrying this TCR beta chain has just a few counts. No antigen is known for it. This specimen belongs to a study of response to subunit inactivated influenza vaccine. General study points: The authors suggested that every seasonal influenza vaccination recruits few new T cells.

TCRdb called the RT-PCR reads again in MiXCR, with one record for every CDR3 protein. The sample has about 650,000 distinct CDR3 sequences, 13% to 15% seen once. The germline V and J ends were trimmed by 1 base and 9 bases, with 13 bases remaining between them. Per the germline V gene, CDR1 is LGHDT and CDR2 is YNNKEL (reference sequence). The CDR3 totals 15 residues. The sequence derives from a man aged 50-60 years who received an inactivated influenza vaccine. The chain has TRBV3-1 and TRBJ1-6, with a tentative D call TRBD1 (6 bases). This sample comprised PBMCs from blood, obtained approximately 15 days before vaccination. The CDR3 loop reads CASSQGPGAFSPLHF. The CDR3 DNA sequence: TGTGCCAGCAGCCAAGGGCCAGGGGCTTTTTCACCCCTCCACTTT.